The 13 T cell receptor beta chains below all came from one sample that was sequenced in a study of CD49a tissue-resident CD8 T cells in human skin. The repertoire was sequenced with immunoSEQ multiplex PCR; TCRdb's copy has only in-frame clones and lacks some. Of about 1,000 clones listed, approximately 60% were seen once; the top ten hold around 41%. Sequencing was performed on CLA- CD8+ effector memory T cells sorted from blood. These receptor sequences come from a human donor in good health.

CDR3 nucleotides: TGTGCCAGCAGGTCCGGACGGAGGGGAGGGGGGCCCCAGCATTTT. Translating gives CASRSGRRGGGPQHF. The chain joins TRBV6-6 to TRBJ1-5; D is perhaps TRBD1 (6 bases). V was cut by 6 bases and J by 9 bases, with 21 bases left in between. CDR1 MNHNY and CDR2 SVGAGI come from the germline V gene (reference sequence). CDR3 size: 15 residues.

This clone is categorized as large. The CDR3 protein is CASSQEKGTPAMLGYTF. In DNA, the CDR3 is TGTGCCAGCAGCCAAGAAAAGGGGACTCCGGCTATGCTTGGCTACACCTTC. This chain links TRBV4-2 with TRBJ1-2, with D perhaps matching TRBD1 (5 bases). In germline, CDR1 is LGHNA, CDR2 YNFKEQ. The CDR3 has 17 residues. Trimming removed 0 bases from V and 7 bases from J, with 21 bases in between.

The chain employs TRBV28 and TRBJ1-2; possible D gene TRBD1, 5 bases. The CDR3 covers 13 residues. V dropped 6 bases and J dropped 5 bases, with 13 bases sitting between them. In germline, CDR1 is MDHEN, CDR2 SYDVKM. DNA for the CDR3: TGTGCCAGCAGCCCCGACAGAAGGTATGGCTACACCTTC. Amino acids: CASSPDRRYGYTF.

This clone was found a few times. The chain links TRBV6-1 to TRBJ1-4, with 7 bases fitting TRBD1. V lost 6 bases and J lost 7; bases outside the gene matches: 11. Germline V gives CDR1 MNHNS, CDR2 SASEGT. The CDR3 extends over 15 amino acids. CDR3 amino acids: CASSDYTGTVEKLFF. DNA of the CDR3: TGTGCCAGCAGCGACTATACCGGGACAGTTGAAAAACTGTTTTTT.

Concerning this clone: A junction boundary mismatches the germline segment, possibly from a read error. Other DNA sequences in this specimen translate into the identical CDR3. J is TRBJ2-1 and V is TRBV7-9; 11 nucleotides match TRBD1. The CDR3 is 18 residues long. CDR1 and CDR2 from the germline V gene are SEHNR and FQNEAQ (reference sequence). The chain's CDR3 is CASSSSWGQGDLYNEQFF. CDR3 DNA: TGCGCCAGCAGCTCCAGTTGGGGACAGGGGGATTTGTACAATGAGCAGTTCTTC.

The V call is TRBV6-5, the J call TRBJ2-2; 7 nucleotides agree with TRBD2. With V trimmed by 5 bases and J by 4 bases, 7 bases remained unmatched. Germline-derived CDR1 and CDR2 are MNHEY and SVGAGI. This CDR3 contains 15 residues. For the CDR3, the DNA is TGTGCCAGCAGTGCCCTAGCGGATAGCACCGGGGAGCTGTTTTTT. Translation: CASSALADSTGELFF.

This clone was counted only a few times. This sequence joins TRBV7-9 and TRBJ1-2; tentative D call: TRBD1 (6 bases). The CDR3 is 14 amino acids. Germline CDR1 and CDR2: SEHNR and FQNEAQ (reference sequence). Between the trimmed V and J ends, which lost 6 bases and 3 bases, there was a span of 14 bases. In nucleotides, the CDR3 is TGTGCCAGCAGTGGCGGGGGCTTGGACTATGGCTACACCTTC. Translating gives CASSGGGLDYGYTF.

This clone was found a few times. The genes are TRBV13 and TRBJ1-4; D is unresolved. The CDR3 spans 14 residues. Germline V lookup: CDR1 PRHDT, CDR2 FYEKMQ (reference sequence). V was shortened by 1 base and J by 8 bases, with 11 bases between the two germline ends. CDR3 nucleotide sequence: TGTGCCAGCAGCTTAGAGGGAGACGGGGAAAAACTGTTTTTT. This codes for CASSLEGDGEKLFF.

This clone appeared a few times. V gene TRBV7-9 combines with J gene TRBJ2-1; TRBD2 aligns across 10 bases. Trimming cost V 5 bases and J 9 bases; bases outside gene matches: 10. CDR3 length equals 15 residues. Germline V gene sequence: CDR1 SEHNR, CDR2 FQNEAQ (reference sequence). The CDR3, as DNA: TGTGCCAGCAGCCCAGCCCAGCGGGGGGGCATTGAGCAGTTCTTC. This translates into CASSPAQRGGIEQFF.

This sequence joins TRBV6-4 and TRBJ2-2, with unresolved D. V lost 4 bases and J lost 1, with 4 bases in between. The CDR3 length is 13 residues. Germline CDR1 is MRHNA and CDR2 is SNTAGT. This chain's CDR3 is CASSAGNTGELFF. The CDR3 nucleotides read TGTGCCAGCAGTGCAGGGAACACCGGGGAGCTGTTTTTT.

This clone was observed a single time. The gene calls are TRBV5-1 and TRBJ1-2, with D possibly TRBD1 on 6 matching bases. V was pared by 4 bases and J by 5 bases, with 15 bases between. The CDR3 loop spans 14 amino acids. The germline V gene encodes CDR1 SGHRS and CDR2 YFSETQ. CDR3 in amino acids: CASSTRDTKYGYTF. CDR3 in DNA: TGCGCCAGCAGCACGAGGGACACCAAGTATGGCTACACCTTC.

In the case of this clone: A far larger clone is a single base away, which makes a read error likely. DNA for the CDR3: TGCGCCAGCAGCCAATGGTGGCTGGGCCGACCAGGAAACACCATATATTTT. It codes for CASSQWWLGRPGNTIYF. V and J are TRBV4-3 and TRBJ1-3; D uncertain. The CDR3 length is 17 residues. In germline, CDR1 is LGHNA, CDR2 YSLEER. V dropped 2 bases and J dropped 4 bases, with 18 bases sitting between them.

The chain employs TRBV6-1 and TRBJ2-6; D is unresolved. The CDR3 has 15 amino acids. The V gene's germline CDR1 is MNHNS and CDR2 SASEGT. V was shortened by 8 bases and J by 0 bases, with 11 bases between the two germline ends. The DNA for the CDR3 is TGTGCCAGCTCTTCGGAGTTCTCTGGGGCCAACGTCCTGACTTTC. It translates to CASSSEFSGANVLTF.